The following is a TCR beta chain sequence with its context. The sample is drawn from a study of shared clonotypes between healthy human individuals. This table comes from immunoSEQ multiplex PCR, and its TCRdb copy is limited to in-frame clones, with some not included. The sample includes millions of clones, approximately 94% of them seen just once. Germline CDR1 reads SGHDT; CDR2 reads YYEEEE. J gave up 2 bases and V 3 bases, and 7 bases lay outside the gene matches. This CDR3 comprises 16 residues. The clonotype was recovered from a man between 18 and 35 years old in good health. The chain employs TRBV5-6 and TRBJ2-3, with 9 bases lining up with TRBD2. The sequenced sample consisted of naive CD4+ T cells sorted from blood. Subset meaning: CD45RA+ positively selected. This CDR3 reads CASSWRTSAHTDTQYF. The CDR3 bases are TGTGCCAGCAGCTGGAGGACTAGCGCCCACACAGATACGCAGTATTTT.